The sequence of this TCR beta chain was determined in a study of patients and donors after allogeneic stem cell transplantation. This clonotype showed up just a few times. TCRdb re-analysed the RT-PCR reads in MiXCR, keeping a single row per CDR3 protein. Among hundreds of thousands of distinct CDR3 sequences, approximately 16% were seen once, and the ten largest hold around 7.9%. The germline V gene has CDR1 SGHTA and CDR2 FQGTGA. Trimming stripped 7 bases from V and 1 base from J, with 9 bases between. This CDR3 has 13 residues. This sequence originates from a human donor who was either an allogeneic HSCT recipient or a stem cell or donor lymphocyte infusion donor (not recorded which). It is not recorded whose cells these are; they may come from a transplant donor. Material for sequencing was blood, either unsorted or a sorted T cell fraction (not recorded which). The chain couples TRBV7-3 to TRBJ2-3; no clear D gene. The CDR3 region has the DNA TGTGCCAGCACCAAGGGTGGCACAGATACGCAGTATTTT. Residues: CASTKGGTDTQYF.